Following are 26 T cell receptor beta chains from one sample sequenced in a study of blood T cells in healthy people across ages. A sample-barcoded 5' primer and a J-beta primer mix were used in a second PCR of roughly 7 to 11 cycles. TCRdb re-called the 5' RACE reads with MiXCR, one entry per CDR3 protein. The repertoire holds about 620,000 distinct CDR3 sequences, with roughly half as singletons. Sequencing used blood. The receptor source for this set is an elderly woman in good health.

This clonotype has more than one count but fewer than ten. One end of the junction is discordant with germline, which a read error may explain. V gene TRBV13 combines with J gene TRBJ2-3, with TRBD2 identical over 13 bases. The CDR3 is 16 amino acids. From germline, CDR1 is PRHDT and CDR2 FYEKMQ (reference sequence). The DNA of the CDR3 is TGTGCCAGCAGCGTGGGACTAGCGGGGTTGACAGGTACGCAGTATTTT. It specifies CASSVGLAGLTGTQYF. The variable domain in full, with the rest retrieved from reference TRBV13 and TRBJ2-3, is AAGVIQSPRHLIKEKRETATLKCYPIPRHDTVYWYQQGPGQDPQFLISFYEKMQSDKGSIPDRFSAQQFSDYHSELNMSSLELGDSALYFCASSVGLAGLTGTQYFGPGTRLTVL.

This clonotype was counted at least ten times. CDR3 in DNA: TGTGCCAGCGAGTACAACAGGGGGCCGAACACTGAAGCTTTCTTT. It is translated as CASEYNRGPNTEAFF. The chain is built from TRBV25-1 and TRBJ1-1, with TRBD1 identical over 9 bases. The germline V gene encodes CDR1 MGHDK and CDR2 SYGVNS. The CDR3 covers 15 residues. The V and J ends lost 8 bases and 1 base, in that order; junction bases with no gene match: 8.

The table lists this clonotype with many counts. The chain joins TRBV11-1 to TRBJ2-1; D may be TRBD2 (6 bases). The V end was cut by 2 bases, the J end by 5 bases, with 7 bases between. This CDR3 is 13 amino acids long. Germline V gene lookup returns CDR1 SGHAT and CDR2 FQDESV (reference sequence). CDR3 nucleotide sequence: TGTGCCAGCAGCTTACGGGGGAACAATGAGCAGTTCTTC. Translating it yields CASSLRGNNEQFF. The full variable domain, in which reference TRBV11-1 and TRBJ2-1 provide the parts outside the CDR3, is EAEVAQSPRYKITEKSQAVAFWCDPISGHATLYWYRQILGQGPELLVQFQDESVVDDSQLPKDRFSAERLKGVDSTLKIQPAELGDSAMYLCASSLRGNNEQFFGPGTRLTVL.

This clonotype was seen repeatedly, ten times or more. The rearrangement links TRBV7-9 to TRBJ2-5; no clear D. Germline CDR1 SEHNR, CDR2 FQNEAQ (reference sequence). The CDR3 runs to 14 residues. Trimming left V 5 bases short and J 2 bases short, with 12 bases between. The CDR3 DNA reads TGTGCCAGCAGCCACGGTTGGGTGCAAGAGACCCAGTACTTC. It yields the protein CASSHGWVQETQYF.

The chain carries TRBV6-1 and TRBJ2-7, with 9 positions matching TRBD2. This CDR3 comprises 15 residues. The V gene's germline CDR1 is MNHNS and CDR2 SASEGT. Losses at the gene ends were 7 bases for V and 4 bases for J; bases not matched to a gene: 11. CDR3 protein: CASKPSGASQYEQYF. The CDR3, as DNA: TGTGCCAGCAAGCCTAGCGGGGCCTCCCAATACGAGCAGTACTTC.

This clonotype was observed a handful of times. The J gene is TRBJ2-1, the V gene TRBV12-3 or TRBV12-4, with a tentative D call TRBD2 (6 bases). V lost 6 bases and J lost 2, with 14 bases in between. This CDR3 region has 15 residues. The CDR3 DNA reads TGTGCCAGCAGGACCGGGACGGGGGCCTACAATGAGCAGTTCTTC. This encodes CASRTGTGAYNEQFF.

This clonotype has just a few counts. The rearrangement uses TRBV20-1 and TRBJ1-5; possibly TRBD1 for D (5 bases). This CDR3 comprises 14 residues. V was clipped by 0 bases and J by 7 bases, with 13 bases between them. Germline assignment: CDR1 DFQATT and CDR2 SNEGSKA (reference sequence). The CDR3 protein is CSAREGIDSQPQHF. In DNA form, the CDR3 reads TGCAGTGCTAGAGAAGGGATAGACAGCCAGCCCCAGCATTTT.

This clonotype was recorded a few times. The V gene is TRBV12-3 or TRBV12-4, the J gene TRBJ2-4, with 7 bases identical to TRBD2. The J call is doubtful: the DNA matches TRBJ2-7 better. This CDR3 spans 12 amino acids. This CDR3 reads CASSPASGEQYF. CDR3 DNA sequence: TGTGCCAGCAGTCCGGCTAGCGGCGAGCAGTACTTC.

This sequence joins TRBV20-1 and TRBJ2-3; the match to TRBD2 covers 11 bases. V lost 5 bases and J lost 0; bases outside the gene matches: 13. The CDR3 length is 18 residues. Per the germline V gene, CDR1 is DFQATT and CDR2 is SNEGSKA (reference sequence). CDR3 sequence: CSAATSGGSNVSTDTQYF. CDR3 DNA sequence: TGCAGTGCTGCCACTAGCGGGGGATCCAACGTAAGCACAGATACGCAGTATTTT.

This clonotype appeared a single time. CDR3 nucleotide sequence: TGTGCCAGCAGTAGCGGGGGGGAAGCAGATACGCAGTATTTT. It codes for CASSSGGEADTQYF. The rearrangement links TRBV6-2 or TRBV6-3 to TRBJ2-3; TRBD2 matches 10 bases. Trimming cost V 5 bases and J 4 bases; bases outside gene matches: 3. Germline CDR1 MNHEY, CDR2 SVGEGT. The CDR3 runs to 14 residues.

A few counts support this clonotype. This may be a read error, as it is one base from a much larger clone. The rearrangement links TRBV29-1 to TRBJ1-2; no firm D call. The ends were cut back, 3 bases at V and 9 bases at J, with 14 bases in the middle. This CDR3 is 12 amino acids long. CDR1 is SQVTM and CDR2 is ANQGSEA in the germline V gene. Here the CDR3 DNA reads TGCAGCGTTGACACAAGGTCCCGAAGCTACACCTTC. Its protein is CSVDTRSRSYTF.

This chain connects TRBV9 to TRBJ1-1; possibly TRBD1 for D (5 bases). Germline-derived CDR1 and CDR2 are SGDLS and YYNGEE. V lost 4 bases to trimming and J lost 11 bases, with 18 bases between them. This CDR3 has 13 amino acids. CDR3 nucleotide sequence: TGTGCCAGCAGCCCTCCGGACACCCCCTTGGCTTTCTTT. Amino acids: CASSPPDTPLAFF.

This clonotype was counted ten times or more. The chain links TRBV3-1 to TRBJ1-2, with D unclear. CDR1 LGHDT and CDR2 YNNKEL come from the germline V gene (reference sequence). This CDR3 contains 15 residues. The V gene lost 4 bases and the J gene lost 0 bases, with 12 bases spanning the gap. The CDR3 is CASSPLDPSNYGYTF. CDR3 sequence (DNA): TGTGCCAGCAGCCCTCTGGACCCATCTAACTATGGCTACACCTTC.

In this sample, this clonotype turned up once. V gene TRBV20-1 combines with J gene TRBJ2-1, with 9 bases fitting TRBD1. Germline trimming cut 2 bases from V and 8 bases from J; bases unmatched to any gene: 7. The CDR3 contains 14 residues. The germline V gene has CDR1 DFQATT and CDR2 SNEGSKA (reference sequence). Here the CDR3 DNA reads TGCAGTGCTAGAAAACAGGGGGCCGTCGATGAGCAGTTCTTC. This encodes CSARKQGAVDEQFF.

With regard to this clonotype: The junction departs from germline at one end; a sequencing error may be responsible. The rearrangement uses TRBV7-8 and TRBJ2-6, with D perhaps TRBD1 or TRBD2 (6 bases each). Germline CDR1 reads SGHVS; CDR2 reads FQNEAQ. The CDR3 has 17 amino acids. CDR3 in DNA: TGTGCCAGCAGCTTAGCAGATTGGGGGGCTGGGGCCAACATCCTGACTTTC. This gives the protein CASSLADWGAGANILTF.

CDR3 amino acids: CASSYGRSGNTIYF. The CDR3, as DNA: TGTGCCAGCAGTTACGGCAGGTCTGGAAACACCATATATTTT. J is TRBJ1-3 and V is TRBV6-5; D ambiguous. Trimming left V 2 bases short and J 1 base short, with 6 bases between. The germline CDR1 and CDR2 sequences are MNHEY and SVGAGI. CDR3 length equals 14 residues.

The chain combines TRBV5-1 with TRBJ1-1, with 7 bases that match TRBD1. CDR1 is SGHRS, CDR2 YFSETQ, per germline. V lost 4 bases and J lost 0; bases outside the gene matches: 6. This CDR3 has 15 residues. In DNA form, the CDR3 reads TGCGCCAGCAGCCAGGGACAGAACTTGAACACTGAAGCTTTCTTT. It specifies CASSQGQNLNTEAFF. Supplemented by reference TRBV5-1 and TRBJ1-1, the full variable domain reads KAGVTQTPRYLIKTRGQQVTLSCSPISGHRSVSWYQQTPGQGLQFLFEYFSETQRNKGNFPGRFSGRQFSNSRSEMNVSTLELGDSALYLCASSQGQNLNTEAFFGQGTRLTVV.

This clonotype was counted only a few times. A much larger clone sits a single nucleotide away, making a read error possible. The chain employs TRBV4-2 and TRBJ2-7; TRBD1 might be the D (6 bases). Deletions cut 1 base from V and 7 bases from J, with 17 bases between. The CDR3 contains 15 residues. From germline, CDR1 is LGHNA and CDR2 YNFKEQ. This CDR3 reads CASSQGTVSYNEQYF. CDR3 DNA sequence: TGTGCCAGCAGCCAAGGGACAGTCTCCTACAATGAGCAGTACTTC.

V usage is TRBV29-1 and J usage is TRBJ2-5; 7 bases are shared with TRBD2. CDR1 is SQVTM, CDR2 ANQGSEA, per germline. With V trimmed by 8 bases and J by 11 bases, 20 bases remained unmatched. This CDR3 has 14 amino acids. The CDR3 loop is CSHLSGTFGNEQYF. The CDR3 bases are TGCAGCCACCTCAGCGGGACCTTTGGGAATGAGCAGTACTTC.

This clonotype was picked up one time. One end of the junction varies from germline; a read error may be responsible. The chain links TRBV10-3 to TRBJ2-2; weak D call: TRBD2 (5 bases). CDR3 size: 11 residues. The germline V gene has CDR1 ENHRY and CDR2 SYGVKD. The CDR3 here is CAISGTGEPFF. The CDR3, as DNA: TGTGCCATCAGTGGTACCGGGGAGCCGTTTTTT.

The rearrangement joins TRBV5-1 to TRBJ2-1; 10 bases match TRBD2. Germline V gene data show CDR1 as SGHRS and CDR2 as YFSETQ. This CDR3 is built from 13 residues. The V gene end was trimmed by 3 bases and the J gene end by 15 bases; junction bases not matched to a gene: 9. The CDR3 DNA reads TGCGCCAGCAGCTCGGGACTAGCGAGCGCGGGGTTCTTC. Translation gives CASSSGLASAGFF.

This clonotype was found many times. The chain uses TRBV2 and TRBJ2-5; 12 bases are a match to TRBD2. Trimming took 8 bases from V and 2 from J; bases not matched to a gene: 6. CDR3 length equals 15 residues. From germline, CDR1 is SNHLY and CDR2 FYNNEI. CDR3 loop: CASCLGLAGQETQYF. As DNA, the CDR3 is TGTGCCAGCTGTTTGGGACTAGCGGGTCAAGAGACCCAGTACTTC.

V and J are TRBV27 and TRBJ1-2; unclear D gene. This CDR3 contains 16 residues. V lost 4 bases to trimming and J lost 4 bases, with 19 bases between them. Per the germline V gene, CDR1 is MNHEY and CDR2 is SMNVEV (reference sequence). The CDR3 nucleotides read TGTGCCAGCAGTTCTTTTACTAGGGCGGGTGGCTATGGCTACACCTTC. This encodes CASSSFTRAGGYGYTF.

V is TRBV20-1 and J is TRBJ1-6, with TRBD1 matching over 9 bases. The CDR3 is 13 residues long. The germline gives CDR1 DFQATT, CDR2 SNEGSKA (reference sequence). The ends lost 6 bases at V and 9 bases at J; junction bases unmatched: 6. CDR3 sequence: CSAIGTGRSPLHF. The CDR3 DNA follows: TGCAGTGCAATAGGGACAGGGCGTTCACCCCTCCACTTT.

The chain joins TRBV30 to TRBJ2-7; 10 bases match TRBD2. This CDR3 is built from 14 residues. Germline V gene lookup returns CDR1 GTSNPN and CDR2 SVGIG (reference sequence). The V segment lost 3 bases and the J segment 3 bases; nucleotides outside the gene matches: 5. CDR3 DNA sequence: TGTGCCTGGAGAAATAGCGGGAGGAACTACGAGCAGTACTTC. This encodes CAWRNSGRNYEQYF. The full variable domain, with the rest looked up from reference TRBV30 and TRBJ2-7, is SQTIHQWPATLVQPVGSPLSLECTVEGTSNPNLYWYRQAAGRGLQLLFYSVGIGQISSEVPQNLSASRPQDRQFILSSKKLLLSDSGFYLCAWRNSGRNYEQYFGPGTRLTVT.

This clonotype was recorded at least ten times. This sequence joins TRBV11-1 and TRBJ2-7; 9 bases map to TRBD2. Germline values: CDR1 SGHAT, CDR2 FQDESV (reference sequence). The CDR3 runs 15 residues. J gave up 2 bases and V 5 bases, and 7 bases lay outside the gene matches. The CDR3 DNA follows: TGTGCCAGCAGCAGATTAGCGGGAGAGGCCTACGAGCAGTACTTC. This translates into CASSRLAGEAYEQYF.